This note documents a single TCR beta chain sequence. This clonotype was found a few times. No cognate antigen has been identified for it. Base quality data are lacking; no much larger clone is found one base away. The entry originates in a study of T cells in Graves' hyperthyroidism and ophthalmopathy (dated by TCRdb to the late 2010s). Study-wide context: Peripheral blood was collected at initial diagnosis, before any treatment. To identify TCR V-J signatures that set the groups apart, the researchers used a discovery cohort of 95 to 100 patients, made up of some 41 with Graves' ophthalmopathy and 55 to 65 with stable Graves' hyperthyroidism. An independent validation cohort of under 20 hyperthyroidism patients and over 15 patients who later progressed to ophthalmopathy tested prospective prediction of ophthalmopathy. For training and testing, the 80 to 100 patients in the discovery cohort were randomly divided in a 7:3 ratio. In about six Graves' hyperthyroidism patients, the study also compared T-cell repertoires from thyroid tissue with T-cell repertoires from blood. Once sampling was done, hyperthyroidism patients were given methimazole at a starting dose of 30 mg daily, whereas ophthalmopathy patients were given high-dose intravenous methylprednisolone. The paper reports TCR Vbeta CDR3 sequencing of roughly 140 peripheral blood samples: around 41 ophthalmopathy, some 80 hyperthyroidism and around 17 progressor patients.

Here is what the overall study found, with its caveats: In validation, the model predicted progression to ophthalmopathy a median of 6.5 months before onset, with approximately 71% sensitivity and nearly 75% specificity. Sample size was not statistically predetermined, and investigators were not blinded to group allocation. A model built on a 13 V-J signature distinguished ophthalmopathy from stable hyperthyroidism, reaching about 89% sensitivity and under 84% specificity in cross-validation and 80%/75% in testing. Blood samples also contained most of the expanded thyroid clonotypes (frequency above 0.001), which suggests that blood repertoires may reflect thyroid immune responses.

Graves' hyperthyroidism was defined as stable when no progression to ophthalmopathy occurred over 18 months of follow-up. Hyperthyroidism patients were newly diagnosed, had a disease duration of under 2 months, and were aged 18 to 65 years. Exclusion was applied to patients with uncontrolled infections, other autoimmune diseases, pregnancy or lactation. Diagnoses were based on clinical symptoms, serum thyroxine and TRAb, thyroid ultrasound and orbital computed tomography. PBMCs were separated from 7.5 to 10 ml of fresh peripheral blood using Ficoll-Paque density gradient centrifugation. Total RNA was extracted with Trizol reagent, and quality was checked on an Agilent 2100 Bioanalyzer. Amplification of TCR beta CDR3 regions was carried out from RNA transcripts. The TCR CDR3 was subjected to a first round of RT-PCR using the HTBI primer set and the Qiagen OneStep RT-PCR kit. The libraries were constructed in a second round of multiplex PCR and then size-selected and purified. Libraries were sequenced paired-end with 100 bp reads on an Illumina HiSeq2000. As for how the authors treated the data: SOAPnuke was used to process the raw data, with reads discarded if the reads contained adapters or uncalled bases, had a mean Phred below 15, or lacked an exact constant-primer or identifier match. High-quality paired reads were merged with COPE v1.2.5, and unique nucleotide sequences were defined as clonotypes. MiTCR v1.1 was used to align clonotypes to the IMGT TRBV, TRBD and TRBJ reference segments. The analysis was restricted to V-J combinations with a frequency above 0.0001, which together covered 99% to 99.2% of the repertoires. The TCS score was defined as F50 (clonal expansion) divided by E x V (chaos), with BLOSUM62-based TCRdist calculated between CDR3 peptides within each V-J. Welch's t-statistics and random forest reduced roughly 530 V-J features to around 14, which were used in a naive Bayes classifier (R e1071). TCRdb trimmed public reads at Q25 via fastp, called clones via MiXCR and kept in-frame beta chains. Rows merge per CDR3 protein into single entries with the most common DNA and genes. Here the V and J calls rest on TCRdb's processing, not on the authors' analysis. The sample records hundreds of thousands of distinct CDR3 sequences, 14% of which are singletons. The ten largest make up roughly 10% of the sample.

At the junction V is shortened by 6 bases and J by 2 bases; bases outside the gene matches: 6. CDR1 and CDR2 were assigned from the germline V gene as MNHNS and SASEGT. The CDR3, cysteine through phenylalanine, is 16 amino acids long. Only CDR3 DNA is held: 48 bases, read in frame from base 1. The receptor chain draws on TRBV6-1 and TRBJ1-5, with TRBD1 identical over 11 junction bases. The receptor's source is a woman aged 18-29 years with Graves' hyperthyroidism. The specimen sequenced was blood. The CDR3 protein: CASSPWTGGGNQPQHF. Here is the DNA: TGTGCCAGCAGCCCATGGACAGGGGGCGGCAATCAGCCCCAGCATTTT.